These T cell receptor beta chains were read from a single sample in a study of low-dose radiotherapy and immunotherapy resistance in tumors. TCRdb reprocessed the reads with MiXCR, giving one entry per CDR3 protein. This table holds approximately 47,000 distinct CDR3 sequences, 10% to 15% found once. Material: PBMCs, obtained before treatment. The receptors here all came from a female donor with ovarian cancer. Both conserved end residues are part of each CDR3. The D gene is left open where the match is weak. Clone sizes are given selectively: once, few, many, or a class where the clone is expanded.

>TRBV6-6|many|TRBJ1-4|-
CASRGASGEKLFF
TGTGCCAGCAGAGGGGCCTCAGGAGAAAAACTGTTTTTT
>TRBV2|many|TRBJ2-7|-
CASSEWYTSGEQYF
TGTGCCAGCAGTGAATGGTACACCTCGGGCGAGCAGTACTTC
>TRBV6-2/TRBV6-3|many|TRBJ2-7|TRBD2
CASTIGRTSGYEQYF
TGTGCCAGCACCATAGGCCGGACTAGCGGGTACGAGCAGTACTTC
>TRBV28|many|TRBJ1-2|TRBD1
CASRLQGGYGYTF
TGTGCCAGCAGACTACAGGGGGGCTATGGCTACACCTTC
>TRBV7-9|many|TRBJ1-3|-
CASSPPLGDRNTIYF
TGTGCCAGCAGCCCCCCCCTCGGGGACAGAAACACCATATATTTT
>TRBV28|-|TRBJ1-1|-
CATGLGPSEAFF
TGTGCCACCGGTTTGGGCCCCTCCGAAGCTTTCTTT
>TRBV19|many|TRBJ2-7|-
CASSQQGTYEQYF
TGTGCCAGTAGCCAACAGGGTACCTACGAGCAGTACTTC
>TRBV4-1|many|TRBJ2-7|-
CASSQDPPYEQYF
TGCGCCAGCAGCCAAGATCCGCCCTACGAGCAGTACTTC
>TRBV18|few|TRBJ2-7|-
CASSPSGAYEQYF
TGTGCCAGCTCACCGTCTGGGGCCTACGAGCAGTACTTC
>TRBV5-1|many|TRBJ2-5|TRBD1
CASSLQGAAFGETQYF
TGCGCCAGCAGCTTACAGGGGGCCGCATTTGGGGAGACCCAGTACTTC
>TRBV20-1|many|TRBJ2-7|TRBD2
CSATGFVGASGRDVSYEQYF
TGCAGTGCTACCGGTTTCGTAGGGGCTAGCGGGAGGGATGTCTCCTACGAGCAGTACTTC
>TRBV12-3/TRBV12-4|many|TRBJ2-5|TRBD1
CASKQTGGKETQYF
TGTGCCAGCAAGCAAACAGGGGGGAAAGAGACCCAGTACTTC
>TRBV7-9|many|TRBJ1-2|-
CASRFVRHIDAYGYTF
TGTGCCAGCAGGTTCGTTCGGCACATAGACGCCTATGGCTACACCTTC
>TRBV5-1|many|TRBJ2-1|-
CASSLEGRPWNEQFF
TGCGCCAGCAGCTTGGAAGGCCGACCCTGGAATGAGCAGTTCTTC
>TRBV5-4|many|TRBJ2-2|TRBD1
CASSPTTGTGELFF
TGTGCCAGCAGCCCGACGACAGGGACCGGGGAGCTGTTTTTT
>TRBV2|many|TRBJ1-4|-
CASRWQDNEKLFF
TGTGCCAGCAGATGGCAGGATAACGAAAAACTGTTTTTT
>TRBV5-1|many|TRBJ2-3|TRBD1
CASSRQGADTQYF
TGCGCCAGCAGTCGACAGGGCGCAGATACGCAGTATTTT
>TRBV5-1|medium-sized|TRBJ1-1|-
CASSPREGTNTEAFF
TGCGCCAGCAGCCCCCGGGAGGGTACGAACACTGAAGCTTTCTTT
>TRBV30|many|TRBJ1-1|TRBD1
CAWTIPGQANTEAFF
TGTGCCTGGACCATTCCGGGACAGGCGAACACTGAAGCTTTCTTT
>TRBV5-4|many|TRBJ1-2|-
CASSLVSAGNYGYTF
TGTGCCAGCAGCTTGGTTAGTGCAGGAAACTATGGCTACACCTTC
>TRBV19|many|TRBJ2-1|TRBD1
CASSTRTGLTFNEQFF
TGTGCCAGTAGTACCAGGACAGGGCTTACTTTCAATGAGCAGTTCTTC
>TRBV27|many|TRBJ2-5|-
CASSLLKGETQYF
TGTGCCAGCAGTTTACTTAAAGGAGAGACCCAGTACTTC
>TRBV11-3|medium-sized|TRBJ1-5|TRBD1
CASSFTPLFPRDRAIESNQPQHF
TGTGCCAGCAGCTTCACCCCTCTTTTTCCCCGGGACAGGGCTATAGAGAGCAATCAGCCCCAGCATTTT
>TRBV20-1|many|TRBJ2-3|TRBD1
CSARPGQSLDTQYF
TGCAGTGCCAGACCGGGACAGTCATTAGATACGCAGTATTTT
>TRBV12-3/TRBV12-4|many|TRBJ2-1|-
CASTRGGGEQFF
TGTGCCAGCACTAGGGGTGGAGGTGAGCAGTTCTTC
>TRBV25-1|many|TRBJ2-1|-
CASSDPWSSYNEQFF
TGTGCCAGCAGTGATCCTTGGAGCTCCTACAATGAGCAGTTCTTC
>TRBV30|many|TRBJ2-1|-
CAWRDPIGGRYNEQFF
TGTGCCTGGAGGGACCCCATAGGGGGGAGATACAATGAGCAGTTCTTC
>TRBV27|few|TRBJ2-7|TRBD2
CASRPSGTYEQYF
TGTGCCAGCAGACCTAGCGGCACCTACGAGCAGTACTTC
>TRBV5-6|many|TRBJ2-5|-
CASSGDLYQETQYF
TGTGCCAGCAGCGGGGACTTGTATCAAGAGACCCAGTACTTC
>TRBV6-1|many|TRBJ2-6|-
CASSDGASGANVLTF
TGTGCCAGCAGTGATGGGGCATCTGGGGCCAACGTCCTGACTTTC
>TRBV30|many|TRBJ2-3|TRBD2
CAWSFPGGYSTDTQYF
TGTGCCTGGAGTTTCCCGGGGGGGTATAGCACAGATACGCAGTATTTT
>TRBV6-2/TRBV6-3|few|TRBJ1-2|-
CASSEGPGNYGYTF
TGTGCCAGCAGTGAAGGGCCAGGAAACTATGGCTACACCTTC
>TRBV30|many|TRBJ2-3|TRBD2
CAWGLAGRHTQWTQYF
TGTGCCTGGGGGCTAGCGGGGCGCCATACGCAGTGGACGCAGTATTTT
>TRBV19|many|TRBJ2-2|-
CATHSNRPGELFF
TGTGCCACCCACTCGAACAGGCCCGGGGAGCTGTTTTTT
>TRBV2|-|TRBJ2-2|-
CASSEGGTGELFF
TGTGCCAGCAGTGAGGGCGGCACCGGGGAGCTGTTTTTT
>TRBV28|-|TRBJ2-3|-
CASSFGIGFHGYF
TGTGCCAGCAGTTTCGGGATTGGGTTTCATGGGTATTTT
>TRBV2|many|TRBJ1-3|TRBD1
CASSRGQGVSSGNTIYF
TGTGCCAGCAGCCGGGGACAGGGTGTTTCGTCTGGAAACACCATATATTTT
>TRBV11-2|many|TRBJ2-3|-
CASSLASHAQYF
TGTGCCAGCAGCTTAGCCTCCCACGCGCAGTATTTT
>TRBV5-1|many|TRBJ2-3|-
CASSPLPTDTQYF
TGCGCCAGCAGCCCGTTACCAACAGATACGCAGTATTTT
>TRBV7-9|many|TRBJ1-2|-
CASSLQTSDGYTF
TGTGCCAGCAGCTTACAGACTTCCGATGGCTACACCTTC
>TRBV12-3/TRBV12-4|many|TRBJ2-7|TRBD1
CASSPGTGNEQYF
TGTGCCAGCAGCCCCGGGACAGGGAACGAGCAGTACTTC
>TRBV7-6|many|TRBJ2-6|-
CASSRFQAPLDSGANVLTF
TGTGCCAGCAGCCGATTCCAGGCTCCCCTTGACTCTGGGGCCAACGTCCTGACTTTC